These T cell receptor beta chains were read from a single sample in a study of radiotherapy plus CTLA-4 blockade in lung cancer. Profiled with immunoSEQ multiplex PCR; TCRdb holds only in-frame clones, not every one. This table holds roughly 50,000 clones, 80% to 85% found once. The sequencing used peripheral blood, collected from a patient treated with radiotherapy plus ipilimumab. These receptors were taken from a human donor with non-small cell lung cancer who had stable disease on radiotherapy plus ipilimumab. Each CDR3 is given with its conserved first and last residue. D genes are given only for firm matches. Size tells how often a clone was seen (once, few, many) or the class of an expanded clone, and some rows leave it out.

v_call,j_call,clone_size,d_call,cdr3_nt,cdr3_aa
TRBV28,TRBJ2-1,once,-,TGTGCCAGCAGTCCCCCAGGGACAAATCTCAATGAGCAGTTCTTC,CASSPPGTNLNEQFF
TRBV5-1,TRBJ1-2,-,-,TGCGCCAGCAGCTTGGCCATAAGAGGGTTCGGGGGCTACACCTTC,CASSLAIRGFGGYTF
TRBV5-4,TRBJ1-5,few,TRBD1,TGTGCAACAGGGACAGACAATCAGCCCCAGCATTTT,CATGTDNQPQHF
TRBV6-1,TRBJ1-2,-,-,TGTGCCAGCAGTGACAGGGGACGGCTTTACACCTTC,CASSDRGRLYTF
TRBV7-6,TRBJ2-3,-,TRBD1,TGTGCCAGCAGCTCGGGACAGGGGGGCACAGATACGCAGTATTTT,CASSSGQGGTDTQYF
TRBV23-1,TRBJ1-3,-,-,TGCGACAGCCCCGCTAGTTCGGGGTCCCCCTCTGGAAACACCATATATTTT,CDSPASSGSPSGNTIYF
TRBV6-5,TRBJ2-7,-,TRBD1,TGTGCCAGCAGTTCGTCTTCCGGGACAGAAATCTACGAGCAGTACTTC,CASSSSSGTEIYEQYF
TRBV9,TRBJ2-7,-,TRBD2,TGTGCCAGCAGCGTAGACGGGAGGAACGAGCAGTACTTC,CASSVDGRNEQYF
TRBV5-4,TRBJ2-5,-,TRBD2,TGTGCCAGCAGCTCCTCACTAGCGGGAGGTCGCGAGACCCAGTACTTC,CASSSSLAGGRETQYF
TRBV18,TRBJ2-7,-,TRBD1,TGTGCCAGCTCATCGGGACAGGGCTACGAGCAGTACTTC,CASSSGQGYEQYF
TRBV7-7,TRBJ2-5,-,TRBD2,TGTGCTAGCAGCTTAGGACTAGCGGGAGGCGAGACCCAGTACTTC,CASSLGLAGGETQYF
TRBV14,TRBJ1-2,-,-,TGTGCCAGCAGCCTGGGGACTTACTATGGCTACACCTTC,CASSLGTYYGYTF
TRBV2,TRBJ1-4,-,-,TGTGCCAGCAGTGTGGACTCGGCGGATGAAAAACTGTTTTTT,CASSVDSADEKLFF
TRBV19,TRBJ2-7,-,TRBD2,TGTGCCAGTAGTAGTGCTAGCGGGACAGACGAGCAGTACTTC,CASSSASGTDEQYF
TRBV9,TRBJ2-1,once,TRBD2,TGTGCCAGCAGCGCGTCACTAGCGGGGTACAATGAGCAGTTCTTC,CASSASLAGYNEQFF
TRBV19,TRBJ2-1,once,TRBD2,TGTGCCAGTAGAACCCAGTCGACTAGCTATGAGCAGTTCTTC,CASRTQSTSYEQFF
TRBV5-6,TRBJ2-5,-,-,TGTGCCAGCAGCTTGGAGAAGGGGTTGGAGACCCAGTACTTC,CASSLEKGLETQYF
TRBV5-6,TRBJ1-5,once,TRBD1,TGTGCCAGCAGCTTGGGAGGGGGCCGCCAGCCCCAGCATTTT,CASSLGGGRQPQHF
TRBV10-3,TRBJ1-1,-,-,TGTGCCATCAGGGAGCCGAGGGGACTTCGGGACACTGAAGCTTTCTTT,CAIREPRGLRDTEAFF
TRBV7-2,TRBJ2-3,-,TRBD2,TGTGCCAGCAGCCACCAGAGCGGGGGGGCTGGGGGCACAGATACGCAGTATTTT,CASSHQSGGAGGTDTQYF
TRBV19,TRBJ1-5,-,TRBD1,TGTGCCAGTAGTTGGGGACAGGGGAGCAATCAGCCCCAGCATTTT,CASSWGQGSNQPQHF
TRBV7-9,TRBJ2-1,-,TRBD2,TGTGCCAGCAGCTCCGGGACTAGCGTTAATGAGCAGTTCTTC,CASSSGTSVNEQFF
TRBV6-5,TRBJ2-1,-,TRBD2,TGTGCCAGCAGTTACTCACGAGCGGGAGGTGAGCAGTTCTTC,CASSYSRAGGEQFF
TRBV7-2,TRBJ2-1,few,TRBD2,TGTGCCAGCAGCCCGGGAGGTACGTCGGTCAATGAGCAGTTCTTC,CASSPGGTSVNEQFF
TRBV5-4,TRBJ2-1,-,TRBD2,TGTGCCAGCAGCCCGCCGAGCGGGAGTACCAATGAGCAGTTCTTC,CASSPPSGSTNEQFF
TRBV14,TRBJ2-5,-,-,TGTGCCAGCAGCCTACCCGGTAGTCAAGAGACCCAGTACTTC,CASSLPGSQETQYF
TRBV27,TRBJ2-1,-,-,TGTGCCAGCAGTTGGGGGCCTCGGGATGAGCAGTTCTTC,CASSWGPRDEQFF
TRBV30,TRBJ2-7,-,-,TGTGCCTGGAGTGTCGGCAGGGTCTACGAGCAGTACTTC,CAWSVGRVYEQYF
TRBV7-9,TRBJ2-3,-,TRBD2,TGTGCCAGCAGCTCGACTAGCGGGAGGGCGTGGGATACGCAGTATTTT,CASSSTSGRAWDTQYF
TRBV19,TRBJ2-7,-,-,TGTGCCAGTAGCAAAAACAGGGAAGGGAGCTACGAGCAGTACTTC,CASSKNREGSYEQYF
TRBV28,TRBJ1-2,-,-,TGTGCCAGCAGTTTCCCTCGGTTGGGCAGGTCTAACTATGGCTACACCTTC,CASSFPRLGRSNYGYTF
TRBV11-2,TRBJ2-1,-,TRBD2,TGTGCCAGCAGCTTAGGGGCGGGAGTGGGTGAGCAGTTCTTC,CASSLGAGVGEQFF
TRBV5-4,TRBJ2-7,-,-,TGTGCCAGCAGCCCCCGGGGCGGGGGCCCCTACGAGCAGTACTTC,CASSPRGGGPYEQYF
TRBV19,TRBJ1-5,-,TRBD1,TGTGCCAGTAGTATAGATGGGGGTAAGGGGGCTGGACAGCCCCAGCATTTT,CASSIDGGKGAGQPQHF
TRBV19,TRBJ2-1,-,TRBD2,TGTGCCAGTAACAGCGGGAGGGCCCACTCCTACAATGAGCAGTTCTTC,CASNSGRAHSYNEQFF
TRBV27,TRBJ1-4,-,-,TGTGCCAGCAGTTTCAGCAGGGCGAATGAAAAACTGTTTTTT,CASSFSRANEKLFF
TRBV7-3,TRBJ2-1,-,TRBD2,TGTGCCAGCAGCCCAACTAGCGCTGGTGAGCAGTTCTTC,CASSPTSAGEQFF
TRBV5-1,TRBJ1-1,-,TRBD1,TGCGCCAGCAGCTTGGGGCGACAGGGAGGTGAAGCTTTCTTT,CASSLGRQGGEAFF
TRBV7-8,TRBJ2-4,-,-,TGTGCCAGCAGCTTAATGCCAGAGGGAAACATTCAGTACTTC,CASSLMPEGNIQYF
TRBV18,TRBJ1-3,-,-,TGTGCCAGCTCAGGGGGCCTCGGGATCCTTGGAAACACCATATATTTT,CASSGGLGILGNTIYF
TRBV5-6,TRBJ1-1,-,-,TGTGCCAGCAGCTTGCTGGCCGCCGGGATTGAAGCTTTCTTT,CASSLLAAGIEAFF
TRBV29-1,TRBJ2-2,-,-,TGCAGCGGGAGCCGAAACACCGGGGAGCTGTTTTTT,CSGSRNTGELFF
TRBV9,TRBJ1-1,-,-,TGTGCCAGCAGCGCCAATCCTGGGGACACGAACACTGAAGCTTTCTTT,CASSANPGDTNTEAFF
TRBV19,TRBJ2-2,-,-,TGTGCCAGTGCCGGACAGACGAACACCGGGGAGCTGTTTTTT,CASAGQTNTGELFF
TRBV11-2,TRBJ1-1,-,TRBD1,TGTGCCAGCAGCTACGGGACAGGGGGCACTGAAGCTTTCTTT,CASSYGTGGTEAFF
TRBV10-3,TRBJ2-7,-,-,TGTGCCATCAGTTCACTTCTCCGGGACAAAGAGGGCTACGAGCAGTACTTC,CAISSLLRDKEGYEQYF
TRBV27,TRBJ2-7,few,-,TGTGCCAGCAGCCCTACCGAGGGCCGACCCTACGAGCAGTACTTC,CASSPTEGRPYEQYF
TRBV2,TRBJ1-4,once,-,TGTGCCAGCAGCGGTACAGGGAGCGTTGCTGAAAAACTGTTTTTT,CASSGTGSVAEKLFF
TRBV6-1,TRBJ2-5,-,-,TGTGCCAGTTTATTAACAGGGCCCCAAGAGACCCAGTACTTC,CASLLTGPQETQYF
TRBV27,TRBJ2-7,-,TRBD1,TGTGCCAGCAGTCTCGGACAGGGGAGGTACGAGCAGTACTTC,CASSLGQGRYEQYF
TRBV5-8,TRBJ2-3,-,-,TGTGCCAGCACCAAGCGGGGCACAGATACGCAGTATTTT,CASTKRGTDTQYF
TRBV19,TRBJ2-2,-,TRBD1,TGTGCCAGTAGTGGATACCTTCGGACAGGGGGGAGCTCCGGGGAGCTGTTTTTT,CASSGYLRTGGSSGELFF